The sequence of this TCR beta chain was determined in a study of shared clonotypes between healthy human individuals. Study-level findings and limits: Estimated clonotype richness was generally higher in naive than memory subsets. Represented diversity, genetic and exposure-history alike, was limited by few donors.

The authors split each subset's genomic DNA evenly across several immunoSEQ plates. The table came from immunoSEQ multiplex PCR; TCRdb's copy has only in-frame clones and leaves some out. The sample yields millions of clones, roughly 96% seen once. Germline V CDR1 and CDR2: MNHEY, SVGAGI. The CDR3 has 16 amino acids. V lost 0 bases, J lost 3 bases, and 15 bases lay in between. As concerns this clone: The target antigen is unknown.

The sequenced sample was naive CD4+ T cells sorted from blood. Subset given: CD45RA+ positively selected. The chain has TRBV6-5 and TRBJ2-7, with TRBD1 as a possible D gene (6 bases). The sequence was obtained from a man younger than 35 in good health. The CDR3 protein is CASSYSGTPSFYEQYF. CDR3 bases: TGTGCCAGCAGTTACTCCGGGACACCCTCATTCTACGAGCAGTACTTC.